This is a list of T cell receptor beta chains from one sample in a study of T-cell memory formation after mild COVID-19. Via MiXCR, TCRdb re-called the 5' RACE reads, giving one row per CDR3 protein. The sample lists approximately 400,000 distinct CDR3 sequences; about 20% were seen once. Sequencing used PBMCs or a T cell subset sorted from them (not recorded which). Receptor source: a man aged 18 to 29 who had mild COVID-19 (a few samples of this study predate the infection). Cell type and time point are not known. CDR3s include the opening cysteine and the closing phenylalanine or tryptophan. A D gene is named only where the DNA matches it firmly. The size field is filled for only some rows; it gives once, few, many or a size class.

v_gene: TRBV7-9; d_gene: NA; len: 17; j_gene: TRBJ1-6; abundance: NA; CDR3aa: CASSSGWGSAYNSPLHF
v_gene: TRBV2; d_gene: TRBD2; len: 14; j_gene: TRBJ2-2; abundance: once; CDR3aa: CASIGGGNTGELFF
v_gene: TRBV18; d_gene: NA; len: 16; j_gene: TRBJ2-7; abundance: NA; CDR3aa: CASSPGSSVRAYEQYF
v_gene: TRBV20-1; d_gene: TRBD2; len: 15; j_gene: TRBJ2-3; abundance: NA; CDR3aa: CSAPLQGLELDTQYF
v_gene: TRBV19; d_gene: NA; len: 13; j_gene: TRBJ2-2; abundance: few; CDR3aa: CASSISPAGELFF
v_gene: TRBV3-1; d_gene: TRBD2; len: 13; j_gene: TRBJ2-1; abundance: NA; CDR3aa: CASSQGGGTTQFF
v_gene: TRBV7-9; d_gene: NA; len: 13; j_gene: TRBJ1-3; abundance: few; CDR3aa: CASSQSEGNTIYF
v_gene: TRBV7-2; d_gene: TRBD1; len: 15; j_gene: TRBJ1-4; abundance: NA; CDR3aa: CASRGGTGMVEKLFF
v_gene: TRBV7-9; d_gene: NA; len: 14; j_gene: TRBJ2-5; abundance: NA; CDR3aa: CASSLSIGQETQYF
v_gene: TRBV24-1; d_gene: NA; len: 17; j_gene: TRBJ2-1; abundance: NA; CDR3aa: CATSEPQGKGSYNEQFF
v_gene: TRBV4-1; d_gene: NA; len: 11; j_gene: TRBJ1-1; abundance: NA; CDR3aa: CASSRGEGAFF
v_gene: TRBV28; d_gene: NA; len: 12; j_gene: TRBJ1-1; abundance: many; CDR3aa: CATSWGNTEAFF